This TCR beta chain was identified in a study of blood T cell repertoires in COVID-19. About the research overall: Donors in the United States, Italy and Spain gave samples during acute or convalescent COVID-19.

Germline assignment: CDR1 MNHNS and CDR2 SASEGT. V shed 3 bases and J 0 bases; nucleotides not matched to a gene: 10. The CDR3 totals 17 residues. The sample holds one count of this clone. Original processing notes: Amplified reference gene primers provided the basis for estimating nucleated cell counts. Method: immunoSEQ multiplex PCR; TCRdb's copy keeps in-frame clones and lacks some. Clonal size and the V and J genes are those of that table, whereas D and trimming came from the DNA. The top ten hold roughly 1.2% of the sample, which has 200,000 to 250,000 clones, 65% to 85% seen once. This TCR derives from a woman aged 25 to 39 with COVID-19, enrolled during active disease. This chain connects TRBV6-1 to TRBJ1-2, with TRBD1 matching over 7 bases. The sequenced sample consisted of peripheral blood. DNA of the CDR3: TGTGCCAGCAGTGATCTTGGGGACAGTCAGCCTAACTATGGCTACACCTTC. Residues: CASSDLGDSQPNYGYTF.